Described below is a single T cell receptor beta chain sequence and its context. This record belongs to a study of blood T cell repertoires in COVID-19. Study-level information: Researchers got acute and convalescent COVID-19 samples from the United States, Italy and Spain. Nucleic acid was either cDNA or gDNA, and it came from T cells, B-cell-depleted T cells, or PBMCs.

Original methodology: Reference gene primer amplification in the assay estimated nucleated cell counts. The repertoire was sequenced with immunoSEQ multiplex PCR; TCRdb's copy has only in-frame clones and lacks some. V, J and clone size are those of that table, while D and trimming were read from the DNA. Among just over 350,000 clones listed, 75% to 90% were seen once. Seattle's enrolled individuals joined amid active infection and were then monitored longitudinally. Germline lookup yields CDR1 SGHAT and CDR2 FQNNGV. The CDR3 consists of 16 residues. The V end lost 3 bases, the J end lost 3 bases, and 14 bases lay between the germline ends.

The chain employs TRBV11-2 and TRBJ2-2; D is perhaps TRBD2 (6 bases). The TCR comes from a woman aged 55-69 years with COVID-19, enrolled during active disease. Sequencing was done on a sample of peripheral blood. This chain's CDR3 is CASSFPVGGDTGELFF. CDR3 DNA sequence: TGTGCCAGCAGCTTCCCCGTGGGGGGAGACACCGGGGAGCTGTTTTTT.